This T cell receptor beta chain was sequenced in a study of regulatory T cells in long-lasting Graves disease. Sample time point: persistent/refractory GD, antithyroid drugs over 5 years with positive TRAb. Extracted RNA from PBMCs served as the source of the TCR library. Patients came through an endocrinology department, and that department was in Xi'an, China. CDR1 SEHNR and CDR2 FQNEAQ come from the germline V gene (reference sequence). V was pared by 1 base and J by 7 bases, with 10 bases between. The CDR3 totals 14 residues. Study conclusions and caveats: More public clonotypes were shared by persistent patients (about 2,700) than by new patients (about 970). Persistent disease preferred TRBV28, TRBJ1-2 and TRBJ2-5; new disease, TRBV20-1 and TRBJ2-1.

The table lists this clonotype with many counts. Its specificity is not known. Relying on iRepertoire HTBI primers and Arm-PCR of CDR3 regions, the team built TCR beta libraries. TCRdb itself ran the multiplex PCR reads through MiXCR, one entry per CDR3 protein. This table has roughly 500,000 distinct CDR3 sequences, around 21% appearing once. This clonotype was obtained from a female donor with Graves disease. This specimen was peripheral blood mononuclear cells (PBMCs), taken when the disease was refractory, from a patient treated with antithyroid drugs. The rearrangement joins TRBV7-9 to TRBJ1-4; D remains ambiguous. CDR3 nucleotides: TGTGCCAGCAGCTTAGGAGTGGTTCCTGAAAAACTGTTTTTT. Translation: CASSLGVVPEKLFF. The full variable domain, rest sourced from reference TRBV7-9 and TRBJ1-4, is DTGVSQNPRHKITKRGQNVTFRCDPISEHNRLYWYRQTLGQGPEFLTYFQNEAQLEKSRLLSDRFSAERPKGSFSTLEIQRTEQGDSAMYLCASSLGVVPEKLFFGSGTQLSVL.